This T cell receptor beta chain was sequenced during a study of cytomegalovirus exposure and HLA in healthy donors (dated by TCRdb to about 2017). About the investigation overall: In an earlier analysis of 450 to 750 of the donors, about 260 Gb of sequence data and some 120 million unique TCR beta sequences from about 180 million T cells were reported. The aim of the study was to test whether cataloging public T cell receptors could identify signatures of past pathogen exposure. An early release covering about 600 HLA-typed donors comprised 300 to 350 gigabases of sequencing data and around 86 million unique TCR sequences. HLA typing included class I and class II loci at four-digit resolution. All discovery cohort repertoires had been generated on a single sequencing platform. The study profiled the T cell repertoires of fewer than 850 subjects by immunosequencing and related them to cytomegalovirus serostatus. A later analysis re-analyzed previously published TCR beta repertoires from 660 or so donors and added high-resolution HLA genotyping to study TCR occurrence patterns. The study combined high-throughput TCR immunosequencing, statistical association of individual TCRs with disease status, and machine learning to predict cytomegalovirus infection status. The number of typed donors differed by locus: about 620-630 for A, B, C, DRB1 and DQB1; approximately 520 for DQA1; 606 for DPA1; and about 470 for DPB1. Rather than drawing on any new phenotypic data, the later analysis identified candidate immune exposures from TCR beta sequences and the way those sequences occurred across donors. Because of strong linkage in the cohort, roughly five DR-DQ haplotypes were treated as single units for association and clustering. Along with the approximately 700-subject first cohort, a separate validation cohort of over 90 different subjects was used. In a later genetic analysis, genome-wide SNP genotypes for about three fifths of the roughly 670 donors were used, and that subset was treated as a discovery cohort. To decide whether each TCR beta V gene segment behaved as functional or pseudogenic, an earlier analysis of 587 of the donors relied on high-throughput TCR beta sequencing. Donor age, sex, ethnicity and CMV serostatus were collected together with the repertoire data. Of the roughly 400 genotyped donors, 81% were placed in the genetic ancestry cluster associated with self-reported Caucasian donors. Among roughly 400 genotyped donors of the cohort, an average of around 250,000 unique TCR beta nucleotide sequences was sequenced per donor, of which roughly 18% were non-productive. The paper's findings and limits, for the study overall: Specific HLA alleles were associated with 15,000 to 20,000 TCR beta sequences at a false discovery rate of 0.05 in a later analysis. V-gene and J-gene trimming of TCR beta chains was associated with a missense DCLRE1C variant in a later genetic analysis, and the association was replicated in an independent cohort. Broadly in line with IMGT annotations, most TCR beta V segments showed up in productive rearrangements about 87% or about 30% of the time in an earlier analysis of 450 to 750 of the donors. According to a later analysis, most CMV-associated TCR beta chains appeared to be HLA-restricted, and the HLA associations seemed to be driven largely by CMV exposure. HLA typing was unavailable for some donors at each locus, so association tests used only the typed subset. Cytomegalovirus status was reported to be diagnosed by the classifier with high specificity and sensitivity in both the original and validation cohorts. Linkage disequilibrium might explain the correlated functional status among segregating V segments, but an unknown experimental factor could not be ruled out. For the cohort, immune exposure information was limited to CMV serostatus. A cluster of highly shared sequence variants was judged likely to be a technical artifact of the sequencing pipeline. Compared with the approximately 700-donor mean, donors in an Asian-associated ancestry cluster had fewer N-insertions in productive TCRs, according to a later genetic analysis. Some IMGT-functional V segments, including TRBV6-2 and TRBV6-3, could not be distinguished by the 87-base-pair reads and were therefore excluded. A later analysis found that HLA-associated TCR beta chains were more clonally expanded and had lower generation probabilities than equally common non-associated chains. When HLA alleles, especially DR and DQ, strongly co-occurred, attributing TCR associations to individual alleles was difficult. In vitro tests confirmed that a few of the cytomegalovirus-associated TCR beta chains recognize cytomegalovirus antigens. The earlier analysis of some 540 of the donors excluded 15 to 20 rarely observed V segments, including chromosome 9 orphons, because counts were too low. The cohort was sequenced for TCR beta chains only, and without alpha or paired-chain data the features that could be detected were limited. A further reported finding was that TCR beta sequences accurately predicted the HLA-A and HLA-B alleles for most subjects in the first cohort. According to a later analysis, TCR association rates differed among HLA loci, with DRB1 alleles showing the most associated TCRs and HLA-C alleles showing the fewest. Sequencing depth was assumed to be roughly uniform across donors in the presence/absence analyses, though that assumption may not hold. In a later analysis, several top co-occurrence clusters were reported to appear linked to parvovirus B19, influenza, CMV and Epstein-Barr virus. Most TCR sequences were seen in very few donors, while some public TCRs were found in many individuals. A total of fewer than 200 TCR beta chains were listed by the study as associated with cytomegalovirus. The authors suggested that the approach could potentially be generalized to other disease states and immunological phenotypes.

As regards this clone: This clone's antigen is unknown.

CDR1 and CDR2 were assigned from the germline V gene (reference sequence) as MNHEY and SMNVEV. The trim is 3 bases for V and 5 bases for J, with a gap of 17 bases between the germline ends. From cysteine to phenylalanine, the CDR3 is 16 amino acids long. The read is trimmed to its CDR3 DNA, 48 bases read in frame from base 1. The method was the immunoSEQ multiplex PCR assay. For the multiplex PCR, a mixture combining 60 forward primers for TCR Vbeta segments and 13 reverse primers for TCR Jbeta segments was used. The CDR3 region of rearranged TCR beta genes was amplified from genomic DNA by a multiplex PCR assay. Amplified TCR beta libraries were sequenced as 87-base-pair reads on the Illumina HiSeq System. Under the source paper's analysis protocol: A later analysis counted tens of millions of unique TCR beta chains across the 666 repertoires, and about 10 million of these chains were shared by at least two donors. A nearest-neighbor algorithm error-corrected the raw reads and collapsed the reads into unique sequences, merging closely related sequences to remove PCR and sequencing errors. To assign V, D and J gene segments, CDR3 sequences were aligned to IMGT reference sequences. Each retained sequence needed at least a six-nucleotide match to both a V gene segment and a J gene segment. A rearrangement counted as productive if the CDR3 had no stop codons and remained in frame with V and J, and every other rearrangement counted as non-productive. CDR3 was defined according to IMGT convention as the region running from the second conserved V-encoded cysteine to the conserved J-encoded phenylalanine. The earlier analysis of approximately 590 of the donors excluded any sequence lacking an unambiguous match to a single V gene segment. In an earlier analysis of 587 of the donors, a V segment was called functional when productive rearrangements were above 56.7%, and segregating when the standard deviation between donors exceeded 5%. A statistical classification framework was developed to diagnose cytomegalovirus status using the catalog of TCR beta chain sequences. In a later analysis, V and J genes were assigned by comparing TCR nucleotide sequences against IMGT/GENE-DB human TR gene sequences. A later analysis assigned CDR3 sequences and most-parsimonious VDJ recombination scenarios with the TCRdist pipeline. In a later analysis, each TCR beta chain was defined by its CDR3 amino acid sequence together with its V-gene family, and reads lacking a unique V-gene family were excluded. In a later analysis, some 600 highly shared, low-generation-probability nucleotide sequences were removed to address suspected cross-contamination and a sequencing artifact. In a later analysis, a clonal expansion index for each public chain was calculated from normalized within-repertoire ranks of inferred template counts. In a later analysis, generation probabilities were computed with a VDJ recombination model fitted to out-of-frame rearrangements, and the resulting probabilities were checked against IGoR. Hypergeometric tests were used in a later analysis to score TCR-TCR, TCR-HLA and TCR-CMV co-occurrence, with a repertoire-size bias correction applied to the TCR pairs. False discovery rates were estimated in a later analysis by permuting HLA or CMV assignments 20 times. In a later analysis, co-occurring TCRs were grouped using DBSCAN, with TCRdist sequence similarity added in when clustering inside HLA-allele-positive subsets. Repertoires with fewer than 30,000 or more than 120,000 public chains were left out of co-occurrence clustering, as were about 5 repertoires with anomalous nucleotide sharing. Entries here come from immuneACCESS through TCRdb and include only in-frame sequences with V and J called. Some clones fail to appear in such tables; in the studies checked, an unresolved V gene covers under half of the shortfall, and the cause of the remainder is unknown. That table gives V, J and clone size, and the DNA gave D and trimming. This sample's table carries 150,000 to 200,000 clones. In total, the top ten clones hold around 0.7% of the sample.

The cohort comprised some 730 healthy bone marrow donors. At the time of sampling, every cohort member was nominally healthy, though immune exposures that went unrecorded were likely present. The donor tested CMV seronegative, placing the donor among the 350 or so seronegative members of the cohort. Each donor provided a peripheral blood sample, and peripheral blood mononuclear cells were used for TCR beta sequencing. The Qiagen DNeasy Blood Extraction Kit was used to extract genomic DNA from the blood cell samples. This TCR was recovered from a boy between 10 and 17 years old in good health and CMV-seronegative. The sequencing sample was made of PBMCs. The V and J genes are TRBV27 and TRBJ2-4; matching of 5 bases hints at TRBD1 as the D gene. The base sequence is TGTGCCAGCAGTTTCAGGGCCACGAGTGTCGAAAACATTCAGTACTTC. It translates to CASSFRATSVENIQYF.